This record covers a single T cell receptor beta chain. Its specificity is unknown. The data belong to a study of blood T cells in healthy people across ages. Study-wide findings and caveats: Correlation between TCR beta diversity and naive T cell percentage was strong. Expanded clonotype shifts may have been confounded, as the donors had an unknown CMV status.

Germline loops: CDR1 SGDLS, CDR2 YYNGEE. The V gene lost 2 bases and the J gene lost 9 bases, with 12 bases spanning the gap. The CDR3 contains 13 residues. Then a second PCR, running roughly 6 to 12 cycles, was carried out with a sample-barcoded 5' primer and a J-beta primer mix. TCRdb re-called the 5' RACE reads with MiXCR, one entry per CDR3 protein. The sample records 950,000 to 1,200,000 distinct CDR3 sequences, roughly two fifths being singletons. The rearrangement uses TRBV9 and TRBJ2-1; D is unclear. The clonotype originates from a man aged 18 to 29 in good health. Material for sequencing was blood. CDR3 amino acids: CASSVSERSEQFF. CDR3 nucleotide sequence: TGTGCCAGCAGCGTCTCGGAGCGAAGTGAGCAGTTCTTC.